This T cell receptor (beta chain) originates from a study of T cell responses to AZD1222 COVID-19 vaccine. Study-wide points: Vaccination with two AZD1222 doses was followed by a rise in Spike-specific TCR breadth and depth.

Generated by immunoSEQ multiplex PCR, the TCRdb table keeps only in-frame clones and is missing some. This repertoire shows 210,000 or so clones, around 94% found once; its top ten account for 1.7%. In the case of this clone: What it binds is not known.

Trimming removed 2 bases from V and 3 bases from J; junction bases left unmatched: 22. This CDR3 comprises 22 residues. The germline V gene has CDR1 MDHEN and CDR2 SYDVKM. The chain couples TRBV28 to TRBJ2-7; 13 bases line up with TRBD2. This clonotype was sampled from an adult who received the MenACWY meningococcal vaccine as a control. The material was peripheral blood, obtained 28 days after the second dose of the MenACWY control vaccine. DNA of the CDR3: TGTGCCAGCAGTTTAGGACCACTCCAGACTAGCGGGAGGAGGACGGAGAACTACGAGCAGTACTTC. It is translated as CASSLGPLQTSGRRTENYEQYF.